This T cell receptor (beta chain) was recorded in a study of OX40 agonist ivuxolimab in advanced cancers. General study findings and limits: Relative to CD4+ cells, CD8+ T cells on average had more expanded clones. Blood T cells, both CD4+ and CD8+, expanded clonally by week 6 at 0.1 to 3.0 mg/kg.

Measured with immunoSEQ multiplex PCR; TCRdb has only the in-frame clones, and not every one. This sample has under 20,000 clones, with more than 80% found just once. The CDR3 is made up of 15 amino acids. Trimming stripped 2 bases from V and 3 bases from J, with 10 bases between. Per germline, CDR1 PRHDT and CDR2 FYEKMQ (reference sequence). About this clone itself: Antigen: not known.

The sequencing used CD4+ or CD8+ T cells sorted from blood, collected in a trial of the OX40 agonist ivuxolimab. The receptor was derived from an adult with an advanced solid tumor such as melanoma, head and neck, liver or kidney cancer. The chain uses TRBV13 and TRBJ1-4, with a possible D match to TRBD1 (5 bases). In DNA, the CDR3 is TGTGCCAGCAGCTTACGCGGGGCGGCTAATGAAAAACTGTTTTTT. Translating gives CASSLRGAANEKLFF.